These 4 T cell receptor beta chains came from one sample sequenced in a study of T cells after yellow fever vaccination. TCRdb processed the 5' RACE reads anew with MiXCR; each CDR3 protein has one entry. Of under 550,000 distinct CDR3 sequences listed, less than 25% are singletons. Here the sequenced sample was PBMCs, taken roughly 23 days after the first yellow fever vaccination. These receptors came from a man between 18 and 29 years old who received the YFV17D yellow fever vaccine.

This clonotype has at least ten counts. V gene TRBV10-3 combines with J gene TRBJ2-6, with D possibly being TRBD2 (5 bases). V shed 2 bases and J shed 2 bases, with 19 bases lying between them. This CDR3 contains 19 residues. Germline loops: CDR1 ENHRY, CDR2 SYGVKD. The CDR3 DNA reads as TGTGCCATCAGTGAGCAGCCGGGAACGCACCTCCCTGGGGCCAACGTCCTGACTTTC. Protein sequence: CAISEQPGTHLPGANVLTF.

To note about this clonotype: The junction shows a germline mismatch at one end, possibly a read error. V gene TRBV25-1 combines with J gene TRBJ2-7; no reliable D call. This CDR3 contains 16 residues. Germline CDR1 MGHDK, CDR2 SYGVNS. The CDR3 sequence: CAIYDPGPQLLYEQYF. In DNA form, the CDR3 reads TGCGCCATCTACGACCCCGGGCCTCAACTGCTCTACGAGCAGTACTTC.

The chain combines TRBV12-3 or TRBV12-4 with TRBJ2-5, with no clear D. CDR3 length: 15 residues. V lost 0 bases, J lost 0 bases, and 8 bases lay in between. The CDR3 loop reads CASSLAYADQETQYF. Written as DNA, the CDR3 is TGTGCCAGCAGTTTAGCGTATGCAGACCAAGAGACCCAGTACTTC.

This chain connects TRBV21-1 to TRBJ2-1; TRBD1, the table's D call, lacks a check against the DNA. TRBV21-1 has pseudogene status. This CDR3 region has 14 residues. The CDR3 sequence is CASKVRRRVNEQFF. CDR3 sequence (DNA): TGTGCCAGCAAGGTTCGGCGCAGGGTGAATGAGCAGTTCTTC.